Each of the 20 T cell receptor beta chains below was sequenced from the same sample in a study of CD8+ T cells in alopecia areata. Following extraction, RNA underwent reverse transcription to cDNA, which served as the sequencing template. The data were produced by immunoSEQ multiplex PCR, yet TCRdb's version contains in-frame clones alone and is incomplete. Of under 250,000 clones listed, 50% to 70% are singletons. The sample consisted of CD4+ T cells sorted from blood, taken at week 0. These receptors were collected from a human donor with alopecia areata.

The rearrangement links TRBV6-5 to TRBJ1-3, with D perhaps TRBD1 (5 bases). Germline V gives CDR1 MNHEY, CDR2 SVGAGI. CDR3 length: 15 residues. Trimming removed 7 bases at V and 4 bases at J, with 17 bases between. Here the CDR3 DNA reads TGTGCCAGCATTCGGGACCTTCGCGGAGGAAACACCATATATTTT. Protein sequence: CASIRDLRGGNTIYF.

The chain employs TRBV10-3 and TRBJ2-6, with TRBD1 matching 9 bases. Germline V gene sequence: CDR1 ENHRY, CDR2 SYGVKD. The CDR3 spans 16 residues. V was pared by 6 bases and J by 0 bases, with 3 bases of the junction left unmatched. The CDR3 is CAISGQGSSGANVLTF. The CDR3 DNA is TGTGCCATCAGCGGACAGGGGAGCTCTGGGGCCAACGTCCTGACTTTC.

The CDR3 DNA sequence: TGTGCCACCAGGCGGACGGGGAACACTGAAGCTTTCTTT. Protein sequence: CATRRTGNTEAFF. The gene calls are TRBV15 and TRBJ1-1, with unresolved D. The germline gives CDR1 LNHNV, CDR2 YYDKDF (reference sequence). With 6 bases removed from V and 1 base from J, the gap between germline ends came to 9 bases. This CDR3 spans 13 amino acids.

About this clone: The sample has other DNA sequences that encode this CDR3 too. V usage is TRBV29-1 and J usage is TRBJ1-1; maybe TRBD1 (5 bases). Germline CDR1 is SQVTM and CDR2 is ANQGSEA. The V end lost 4 bases, the J end lost 1 base, and 7 bases lay between the germline ends. The CDR3 consists of 12 residues. The CDR3: CSVARGNTEAFF. CDR3 DNA sequence: TGCAGCGTTGCAAGGGGGAACACTGAAGCTTTCTTT.

The chain joins TRBV29-1 to TRBJ1-2, with TRBD1 identical over 7 bases. Trimming took 4 bases from V and 2 from J; bases not matched to a gene: 4. Germline V gene lookup returns CDR1 SQVTM and CDR2 ANQGSEA. There are 13 residues in the CDR3. DNA of the CDR3: TGCAGCGTTGGGGCAGGGGGGAACTATGGCTACACCTTC. It translates to CSVGAGGNYGYTF. Filled out from reference TRBV29-1 and TRBJ1-2, the complete variable domain reads SAVISQKPSRDICQRGTSLTIQCQVDSQVTMMFWYRQQPGQSLTLIATANQGSEATYESGFVIDKFPISRPNLTFSTLTVSNMSPEDSSIYLCSVGAGGNYGYTFGSGTRLTVV.

The V gene is TRBV6-1, the J gene TRBJ2-7; D ambiguous. Germline CDR1 is MNHNS and CDR2 is SASEGT. Trimming took off 5 bases at V and 2 bases at J, with 10 bases between the two ends. The CDR3 runs 13 residues. Here the CDR3 reads CASSSNSAYEQYF. The CDR3 nucleotides read TGTGCCAGCAGTTCGAACAGTGCCTACGAGCAGTACTTC.

The chain combines TRBV13 with TRBJ2-7; maybe TRBD2 (6 bases). This CDR3 is built from 15 residues. Germline CDR1 and CDR2: PRHDT and FYEKMQ (reference sequence). Trimming removed 5 bases from V and 3 bases from J, with 17 bases in between. CDR3 nucleotide sequence: TGTGCCAGCAGCCTGGGGAGGTGGGAGCACTACGAGCAGTACTTC. It is translated as CASSLGRWEHYEQYF.

This clone has a handful of counts. The chain uses TRBV25-1 and TRBJ2-3; tentative D call: TRBD2 (7 bases). The length of the CDR3 is 14 residues. Trimming left V 4 bases short and J 10 bases short, with 18 bases between. Germline CDR1 MGHDK, CDR2 SYGVNS. This chain's CDR3 is CASSAVGGPQSQYF. For the CDR3, the DNA is TGTGCCAGCAGTGCCGTCGGGGGGCCCCAATCGCAGTATTTT.

The chain joins TRBV6-5 to TRBJ2-7, with D perhaps matching TRBD1 or TRBD2 (6 bases each). The ends were cut back, 2 bases at V and 6 bases at J, with 8 bases in the middle. The CDR3 spans 12 residues. Germline CDR1 MNHEY, CDR2 SVGAGI. The CDR3 loop is CASSYRGREQYF. CDR3 in DNA: TGTGCCAGCAGTTACCGGGGGCGCGAGCAGTACTTC.

The rearrangement uses TRBV4-1 and TRBJ1-6; no definite D call. CDR1 and CDR2 (germline): MGHRA, YSYEKL. The CDR3 totals 12 residues. The V gene lost 3 bases and the J gene lost 8 bases, with 5 bases spanning the gap. The CDR3 sequence is CASSHLDSPLHF. As DNA, the CDR3 is TGCGCCAGCAGCCATCTTGATTCACCCCTCCACTTT.

This chain links TRBV5-1 with TRBJ2-5, with a possible D match to TRBD2 (6 bases). CDR1 and CDR2 from the germline V gene are SGHRS and YFSETQ. Trimming removed 1 base at V and 4 bases at J, with 11 bases between. The CDR3 sequence is 14 residues long. The DNA of the CDR3 is TGCGCCAGCAGCTTGATGACTAGTGGAGAGACCCAGTACTTC. It specifies CASSLMTSGETQYF. Looking up the rest from reference TRBV5-1 and TRBJ2-5 gives the full variable domain: KAGVTQTPRYLIKTRGQQVTLSCSPISGHRSVSWYQQTPGQGLQFLFEYFSETQRNKGNFPGRFSGRQFSNSRSEMNVSTLELGDSALYLCASSLMTSGETQYFGPGTRLLVL.

The chain is built from TRBV19 and TRBJ1-1; no clear D gene. Trimming shortened V by 3 bases and J by 4 bases, and 9 bases separated the two germline ends. This CDR3 has 13 amino acids. Germline CDR1 LNHDA, CDR2 SQIVND (reference sequence). DNA of the CDR3: TGTGCCAGTAGTATCAAGAGGGTCACTGAAGCTTTCTTT. Protein product: CASSIKRVTEAFF.

A few counts support this clone. The chain combines TRBV30 with TRBJ1-1; D is perhaps TRBD1 (5 bases). This CDR3 is 12 amino acids long. Germline loops: CDR1 GTSNPN, CDR2 SVGIG (reference sequence). V lost 3 bases and J lost 1, with 6 bases in between. In nucleotides, the CDR3 is TGTGCCTGGAGCGGACAGAACACTGAAGCTTTCTTT. Its protein product is CAWSGQNTEAFF.

The chain joins TRBV10-2 to TRBJ1-6; D not certain. The CDR3 runs 13 residues. V was trimmed by 5 bases and J by 7 bases, leaving 9 bases between them. Germline loops: CDR1 WSHSY, CDR2 SAAADI. CDR3 sequence (DNA): TGCGCCAGCAGTCAAGGGAGGAATTCACCCCTCCACTTT. Residues: CASSQGRNSPLHF.

This chain joins TRBV5-1 and TRBJ2-3; D gene uncertain. The CDR3 consists of 16 residues. From germline, CDR1 is SGHRS and CDR2 YFSETQ. V shed 0 bases and J shed 0 bases, with 11 bases lying between them. CDR3 in DNA: TGCGCCAGCAGCTTGGGCTTCGCGACTAGCACAGATACGCAGTATTTT. Amino acids: CASSLGFATSTDTQYF.

This clone has only one observation. CDR3 amino acids: CASSRGGTAVYEQYF. Here the CDR3 DNA reads TGTGCCAGCAGCCGGGGCGGGACTGCCGTCTACGAGCAGTACTTC. The J gene is TRBJ2-7, the V gene TRBV11-2, with D perhaps TRBD2 (6 bases). V was trimmed by 5 bases and J by 3 bases, leaving 17 bases between them. This CDR3 is 15 amino acids long. CDR1 is SGHAT, CDR2 FQNNGV, per germline.

This clone appeared once. J is TRBJ1-2 and V is TRBV28; D gene unclear. The CDR3 loop spans 11 amino acids. V lost 2 bases to trimming and J lost 7 bases, with 5 bases between them. CDR1 and CDR2 (germline): MDHEN, SYDVKM. CDR3 sequence (DNA): TGTGCCAGCAGTTTAAATTCTGGCTACACCTTC. Residues: CASSLNSGYTF.

This chain uses TRBV7-9 with TRBJ1-1, with unresolved D. Germline CDR1 SEHNR, CDR2 FQNEAQ (reference sequence). The CDR3 totals 16 residues. V was shortened by 5 bases and J by 0 bases, with 16 bases between the two germline ends. The CDR3 DNA follows: TGTGCCAGCAGCCCCCATGGGTCATTGCTGAACACTGAAGCTTTCTTT. It specifies CASSPHGSLLNTEAFF.

The gene calls are TRBV2 and TRBJ2-5, with 8 bases fitting TRBD2. The germline V gene encodes CDR1 SNHLY and CDR2 FYNNEI. CDR3 length equals 14 residues. J was trimmed by 5 bases and V by 5 bases; bases with no gene match: 7. The CDR3: CASSFAGGLETQYF. The CDR3 DNA follows: TGTGCCAGCAGTTTTGCGGGAGGCCTGGAGACCCAGTACTTC.

V usage is TRBV6-5 and J usage is TRBJ2-3; 12 nucleotides agree with TRBD2. Germline CDR1 reads MNHEY; CDR2 reads SVGAGI. This CDR3 has 16 amino acids. V lost 2 bases to trimming and J lost 2 bases; unmatched junction nucleotides: 2. The CDR3 sequence: CASSYRTSGNTDTQYF. The CDR3 coding sequence is TGTGCCAGCAGTTACCGGACTAGCGGGAACACAGATACGCAGTATTTT.